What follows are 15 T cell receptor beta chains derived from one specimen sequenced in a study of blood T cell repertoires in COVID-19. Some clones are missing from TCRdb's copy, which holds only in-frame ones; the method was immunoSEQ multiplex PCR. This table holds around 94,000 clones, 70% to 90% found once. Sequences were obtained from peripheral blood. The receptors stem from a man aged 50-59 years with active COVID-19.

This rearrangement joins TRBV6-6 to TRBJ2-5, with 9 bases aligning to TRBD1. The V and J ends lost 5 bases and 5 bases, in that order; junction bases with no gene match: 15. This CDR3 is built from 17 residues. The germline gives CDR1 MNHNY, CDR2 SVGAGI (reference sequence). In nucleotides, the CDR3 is TGTGCCAGCAGTCGGGGAGTGGTGGACAGGGGTCGGGAGACCCAGTACTTC. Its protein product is CASSRGVVDRGRETQYF.

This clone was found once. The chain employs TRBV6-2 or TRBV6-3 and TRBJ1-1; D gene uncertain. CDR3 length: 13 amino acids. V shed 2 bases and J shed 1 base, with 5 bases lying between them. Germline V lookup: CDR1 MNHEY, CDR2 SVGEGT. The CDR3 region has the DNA TGTGCCAGCAGTTACGCAGGGAACACTGAAGCTTTCTTT. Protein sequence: CASSYAGNTEAFF.

The CDR3 reads CASSQESSTNEQFF. CDR3 DNA sequence: TGTGCCAGCAGCCAAGAAAGTAGCACAAATGAGCAGTTCTTC. The genes are TRBV3-1 (or the pseudogene TRBV3-2) and TRBJ2-1; unclear D gene. CDR1 is LGHDT, CDR2 YNNKEL, per germline (reference sequence). Trimming left V 0 bases short and J 7 bases short, with 10 bases between. This CDR3 is built from 14 residues.

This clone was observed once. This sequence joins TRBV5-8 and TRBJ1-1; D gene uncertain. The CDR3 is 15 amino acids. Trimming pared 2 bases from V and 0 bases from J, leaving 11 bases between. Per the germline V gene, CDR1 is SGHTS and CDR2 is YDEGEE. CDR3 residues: CASSFGNGMNTEAFF. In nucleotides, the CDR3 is TGTGCCAGCAGCTTCGGGAACGGCATGAACACTGAAGCTTTCTTT.

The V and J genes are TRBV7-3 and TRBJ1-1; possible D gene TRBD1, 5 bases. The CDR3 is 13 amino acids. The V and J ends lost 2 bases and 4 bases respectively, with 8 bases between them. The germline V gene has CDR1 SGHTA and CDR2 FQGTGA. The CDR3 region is CASSLGAVTEAFF. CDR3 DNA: TGTGCCAGCAGCTTAGGGGCAGTCACTGAAGCTTTCTTT.

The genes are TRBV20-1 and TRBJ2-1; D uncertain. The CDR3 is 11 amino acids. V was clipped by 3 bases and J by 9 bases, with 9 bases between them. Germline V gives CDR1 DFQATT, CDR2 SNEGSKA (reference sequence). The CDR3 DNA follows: TGCAGTGCTAGCCCGGGTTCTGAGCAGTTCTTC. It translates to CSASPGSEQFF.

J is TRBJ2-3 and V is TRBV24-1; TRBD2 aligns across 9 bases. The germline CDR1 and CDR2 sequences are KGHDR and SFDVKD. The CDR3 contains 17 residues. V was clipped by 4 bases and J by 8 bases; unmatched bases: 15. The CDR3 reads CATSDPAASGASLTQYF. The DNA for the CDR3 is TGTGCCACCAGTGACCCCGCGGCTAGCGGGGCCTCCCTTACGCAGTATTTT.

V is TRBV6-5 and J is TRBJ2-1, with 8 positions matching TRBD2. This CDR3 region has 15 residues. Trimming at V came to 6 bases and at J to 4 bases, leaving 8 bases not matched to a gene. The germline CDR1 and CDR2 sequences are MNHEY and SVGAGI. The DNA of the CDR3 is TGTGCCAGCAGCCAAAGCGGGGGAAGGTACAATGAGCAGTTCTTC. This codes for CASSQSGGRYNEQFF.

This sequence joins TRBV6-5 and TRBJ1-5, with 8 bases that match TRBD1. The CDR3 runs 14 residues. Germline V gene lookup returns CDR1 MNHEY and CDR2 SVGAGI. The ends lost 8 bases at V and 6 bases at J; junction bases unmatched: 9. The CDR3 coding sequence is TGTGCCAGCGCAAGACAGGGGAGGCTTCAGCCCCAGCATTTT. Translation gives CASARQGRLQPQHF.

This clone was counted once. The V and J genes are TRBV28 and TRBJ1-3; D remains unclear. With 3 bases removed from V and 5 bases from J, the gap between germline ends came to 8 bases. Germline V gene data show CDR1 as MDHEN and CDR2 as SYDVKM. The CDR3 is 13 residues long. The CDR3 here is CASSFPGRNTIYF. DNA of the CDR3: TGTGCCAGCAGTTTCCCCGGGAGAAACACCATATATTTT. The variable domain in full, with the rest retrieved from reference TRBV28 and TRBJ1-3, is DVKVTQSSRYLVKRTGEKVFLECVQDMDHENMFWYRQDPGLGLRLIYFSYDVKMKEKGDIPEGYSVSREKKERFSLILESASTNQTSMYLCASSFPGRNTIYFGEGSWLTVV.

The CDR3 sequence is CASSLRVAGAPREQYF. The CDR3 DNA is TGTGCCAGCAGCTTAAGGGTAGCGGGGGCCCCGAGGGAGCAGTACTTC. The chain links TRBV7-2 to TRBJ2-7; TRBD2 aligns across 9 bases. Trimming removed 2 bases from V and 7 bases from J; junction bases left unmatched: 12. CDR3 size: 16 residues. CDR1 and CDR2 from the germline V gene are SGHTA and FQGNSA. Full variable domain (missing parts from reference TRBV7-2 and TRBJ2-7): GAGVSQSPSNKVTEKGKDVELRCDPISGHTALYWYRQSLGQGLEFLIYFQGNSAPDKSGLPSDRFSAERTGGSVSTLTIQRTQQEDSAVYLCASSLRVAGAPREQYFGPGTRLTVT.

This CDR3 is CASSWRTGHTDTQYF. Here the CDR3 DNA reads TGTGCCAGCAGCTGGCGGACAGGGCACACAGATACGCAGTATTTT. The chain is built from TRBV7-9 and TRBJ2-3; 8 bases are a match to TRBD1. This CDR3 spans 15 amino acids. The germline V gene has CDR1 SEHNR and CDR2 FQNEAQ (reference sequence). V lost 4 bases, J lost 2 bases, and 5 bases stayed unmatched.

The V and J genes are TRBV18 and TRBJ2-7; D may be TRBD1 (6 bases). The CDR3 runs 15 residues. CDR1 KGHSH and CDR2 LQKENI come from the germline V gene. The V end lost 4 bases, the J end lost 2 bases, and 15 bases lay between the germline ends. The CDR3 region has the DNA TGTGCCAGCTCACTCTACCTGGGGGCAGCCTACGAGCAGTACTTC. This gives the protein CASSLYLGAAYEQYF.

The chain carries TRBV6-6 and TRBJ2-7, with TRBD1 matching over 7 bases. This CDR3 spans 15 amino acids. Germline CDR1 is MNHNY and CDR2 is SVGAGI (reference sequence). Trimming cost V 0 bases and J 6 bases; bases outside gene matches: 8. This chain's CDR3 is CASSYSSGAGGEQYF. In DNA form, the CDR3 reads TGTGCCAGCAGTTACTCATCTGGGGCAGGGGGCGAGCAGTACTTC.

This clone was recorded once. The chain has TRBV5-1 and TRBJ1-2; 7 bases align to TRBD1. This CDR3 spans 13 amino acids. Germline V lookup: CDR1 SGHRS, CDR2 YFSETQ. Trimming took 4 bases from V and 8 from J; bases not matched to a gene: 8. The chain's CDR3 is CASSMGQNTGYTF. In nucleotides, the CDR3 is TGCGCCAGCAGCATGGGACAGAATACCGGCTACACCTTC.